A single sample gave rise to the 19 T cell receptor beta chains below, sequenced in a study of cytomegalovirus exposure and HLA in healthy donors (dated by TCRdb to between 2016 and 2019). Libraries were built with the immunoSEQ multiplex PCR assay. For the multiplex PCR, a mixture combining 60 forward primers for TCR Vbeta segments and 13 reverse primers for TCR Jbeta segments was used. TCRdb carries this immuneACCESS record with in-frame sequences only. Its versions omit some clonotypes, under half of them owing to an unresolved V gene in the studies checked, with the rest unexplained. Across this sample there are about 130,000 clones, with about two thirds seen only once. In total, the top ten clones hold under 2.5% of the sample. The sample consisted of PBMCs. Source of these receptors: a woman aged 55-69 years in good health and CMV-seropositive.

This chain uses TRBV11-2 with TRBJ2-5; TRBD1 aligns across 10 bases. The CDR3 consists of 15 residues. Trimming cost V 5 bases and J 3 bases; bases outside gene matches: 6. Per the germline V gene, CDR1 is SGHAT and CDR2 is FQNNGV. For the CDR3, the DNA is TGTGCCAGCAGCCCGGGACAGGGGAGGAAAGAGACCCAGTACTTC. The encoded protein is CASSPGQGRKETQYF.

This chain connects TRBV29-1 to TRBJ2-6, with 10 bases that match TRBD1. CDR3 length: 16 amino acids. Germline V gene sequence: CDR1 SQVTM, CDR2 ANQGSEA. Unmatched junction bases numbered 5, after V lost 6 bases and J lost 0 bases. CDR3: CSVWDRGSSGANVLTF. The DNA of the CDR3 is TGCAGCGTATGGGACAGGGGTAGCTCTGGGGCCAACGTCCTGACTTTC.

V is TRBV19 and J is TRBJ2-5; a possible D gene is TRBD2 (5 bases). The CDR3 covers 15 residues. The ends were cut back, 4 bases at V and 5 bases at J, with 17 bases in the middle. Germline V lookup: CDR1 LNHDA, CDR2 SQIVND (reference sequence). For the CDR3, the DNA is TGTGCCAGTAGTACCCTGGGTCGGGGAGCGGAGACCCAGTACTTC. Translation gives CASSTLGRGAETQYF. Full variable domain (remainder filled in from reference TRBV19 and TRBJ2-5): DGGITQSPKYLFRKEGQNVTLSCEQNLNHDAMYWYRQDPGQGLRLIYYSQIVNDFQKGDIAEGYSVSREKKESFPLTVTSAQKNPTAFYLCASSTLGRGAETQYFGPGTRLLVL.

The chain employs TRBV4-2 and TRBJ1-3; D is undetermined. Germline V gives CDR1 LGHNA, CDR2 YNFKEQ. V lost 0 bases and J lost 1, with 13 bases in between. The CDR3 runs to 17 residues. The CDR3 DNA reads TGTGCCAGCAGCCAAGAGGAGTCGCTGGCTTCTGGAAACACCATATATTTT. Its translation: CASSQEESLASGNTIYF.

The chain carries TRBV4-1 and TRBJ1-3; D uncertain. This CDR3 is built from 15 residues. The V gene lost 5 bases and the J gene lost 0 bases, with 11 bases spanning the gap. From germline, CDR1 is MGHRA and CDR2 YSYEKL. CDR3 sequence (DNA): TGCGCCAGCAGCTCACGCCTATTCTCTGGAAACACCATATATTTT. Protein product: CASSSRLFSGNTIYF.

This clone was recorded only once. This chain joins TRBV27 and TRBJ1-2, with TRBD1 identical over 7 bases. The CDR3 runs 13 residues. Germline V CDR1 and CDR2: MNHEY, SMNVEV (reference sequence). Trimming cost V 6 bases and J 7 bases; bases outside gene matches: 8. CDR3 in amino acids: CASRGGRTGGYTF. The CDR3 DNA sequence: TGTGCCAGCAGAGGGGGGAGGACAGGTGGCTACACCTTC.

This clone has just a few counts. This chain uses TRBV28 with TRBJ2-1, with 10 bases identical to TRBD2. J was trimmed by 7 bases and V by 5 bases; bases with no gene match: 5. CDR3 size: 14 residues. The germline V gene encodes CDR1 MDHEN and CDR2 SYDVKM. This CDR3 reads CASSIPSGSNEQFF. The DNA of the CDR3 is TGTGCCAGCAGTATTCCTAGCGGGAGTAATGAGCAGTTCTTC.

The chain couples TRBV21-1 to TRBJ2-7; the D call TRBD1 from the table was never checked on the DNA. TRBV21-1 is a listed pseudogene. The CDR3 covers 15 residues. The CDR3 protein is CASTKKTGQRYEQYF. The DNA for the CDR3 is TGTGCCAGCACTAAAAAAACCGGACAGCGCTACGAGCAGTACTTC.

The chain links TRBV27 to TRBJ2-1; 7 bases agree with TRBD1. The CDR3 is 14 residues long. V trimming: 8 bases; J trimming: 6 bases; junction bases outside the gene matches: 10. Per the germline V gene, CDR1 is MNHEY and CDR2 is SMNVEV (reference sequence). DNA of the CDR3: TGTGCCAGCCAGACAGGGCTTTTTGTCAATGAGCAGTTCTTC. It specifies CASQTGLFVNEQFF.

This chain uses TRBV5-1 with TRBJ2-1; 11 positions agree with TRBD2. V was pared by 4 bases and J by 3 bases, with 6 bases of the junction left unmatched. CDR1 and CDR2 from the germline V gene are SGHRS and YFSETQ. The CDR3 is 16 residues long. The CDR3 loop is CASSGTGTSGYNEQFF. The CDR3 DNA is TGCGCCAGCAGCGGTACCGGGACTAGCGGCTACAATGAGCAGTTCTTC.

The V gene is TRBV4-1, the J gene TRBJ1-2; 9 nucleotides agree with TRBD1. Losses at the gene ends were 0 bases for V and 7 bases for J; bases not matched to a gene: 9. The CDR3 runs to 16 residues. Germline values: CDR1 MGHRA, CDR2 YSYEKL. The CDR3 nucleotides are TGCGCCAGCAGCCAAGAGCCAACAGGGGGCGCAGGTGGCTACACCTTC. Translation: CASSQEPTGGAGGYTF.

This rearrangement joins TRBV30 to TRBJ2-5; D is uncertain. The CDR3 loop spans 13 amino acids. The V and J ends lost 0 bases and 9 bases respectively, with 14 bases between them. CDR1 is GTSNPN, CDR2 SVGIG, per germline (reference sequence). The CDR3 region is CAWSVGVVMAQYF. CDR3 nucleotides: TGTGCCTGGAGTGTCGGTGTCGTGATGGCCCAGTACTTC.

This sequence joins TRBV12-5 and TRBJ2-5, with D possibly TRBD1 on 6 matching bases. The CDR3 covers 14 residues. The ends were cut back, 4 bases at V and 2 bases at J, with 11 bases in the middle. Germline values: CDR1 LGHNT, CDR2 FRNRAP. CDR3 sequence: CASGSGQPQETQYF. The CDR3 nucleotides read TGTGCTAGTGGTTCGGGACAACCACAAGAGACCCAGTACTTC.

This chain joins TRBV6-1 and TRBJ1-2, with TRBD1 identical over 10 bases. Germline V gene data show CDR1 as MNHNS and CDR2 as SASEGT. The CDR3 consists of 12 residues. The V gene end was trimmed by 5 bases and the J gene end by 8 bases; junction bases not matched to a gene: 2. The chain's CDR3 is CASSRQGAGYTF. Here the CDR3 DNA reads TGTGCCAGCAGTCGACAGGGGGCGGGCTACACCTTC.

This chain links TRBV5-8 with TRBJ1-2; tentatively, D is TRBD1 (6 bases). Trimming removed 4 bases at V and 2 bases at J, with 9 bases between. This CDR3 is 13 amino acids long. Per the germline V gene, CDR1 is SGHTS and CDR2 is YDEGEE. CDR3 protein: CASSQTGNYGYTF. Written as DNA, the CDR3 is TGTGCCAGCAGCCAAACAGGGAACTATGGCTACACCTTC.

The rearrangement joins TRBV4-1 to TRBJ1-1; D uncertain. Germline V gene sequence: CDR1 MGHRA, CDR2 YSYEKL. Trimming stripped 4 bases from V and 12 bases from J, with 21 bases between. The CDR3 extends over 14 amino acids. CDR3 in amino acids: CASSPSEGLARSFF. CDR3 DNA: TGCGCCAGCAGCCCCTCGGAGGGATTGGCTCGATCTTTCTTT.

The chain is built from TRBV5-1 and TRBJ2-7; TRBD1 matches 9 bases. CDR1 SGHRS and CDR2 YFSETQ come from the germline V gene. V lost 6 bases to trimming and J lost 5 bases; unmatched junction nucleotides: 12. CDR3 size: 15 residues. The CDR3 sequence: CASTSRDREYDEQYF. CDR3 nucleotides: TGCGCCAGCACCTCCCGGGACAGGGAATATGACGAGCAGTACTTC.

The J gene is TRBJ2-2, the V gene TRBV7-9; 9 bases map to TRBD1. This CDR3 has 16 residues. Germline loops: CDR1 SEHNR, CDR2 FQNEAQ (reference sequence). V was clipped by 2 bases and J by 6 bases; unmatched bases: 7. The CDR3 here is CASSLKQGAGSGELFF. The DNA of the CDR3 is TGTGCCAGCAGCTTAAAACAGGGGGCTGGGTCCGGGGAGCTGTTTTTT.

The table lists this clone with a few counts. The V call is TRBV27, the J call TRBJ2-4; the D gene is possibly TRBD2 (6 bases). Trimming stripped 2 bases from V and 2 bases from J, with 7 bases between. The CDR3 totals 14 residues. CDR1 and CDR2 (germline): MNHEY, SMNVEV (reference sequence). This CDR3 reads CASSLAGSKNIQYF. CDR3 in DNA: TGTGCCAGCAGTTTAGCGGGATCCAAAAACATTCAGTACTTC.